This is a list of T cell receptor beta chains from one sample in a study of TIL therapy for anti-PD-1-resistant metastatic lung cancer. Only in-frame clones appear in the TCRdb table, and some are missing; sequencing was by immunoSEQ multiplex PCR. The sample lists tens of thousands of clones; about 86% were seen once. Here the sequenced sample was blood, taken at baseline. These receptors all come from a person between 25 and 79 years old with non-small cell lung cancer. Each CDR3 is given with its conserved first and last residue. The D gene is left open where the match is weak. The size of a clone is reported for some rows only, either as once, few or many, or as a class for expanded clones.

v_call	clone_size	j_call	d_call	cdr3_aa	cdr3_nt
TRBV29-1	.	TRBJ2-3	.	CSVDLARPLGTDTQYF	TGCAGCGTTGACTTGGCCAGACCCCTCGGCACAGATACGCAGTATTTT
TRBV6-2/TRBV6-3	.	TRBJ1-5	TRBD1	CASSVGTGNQPQHF	TGTGCCAGCAGTGTGGGGACAGGTAATCAGCCCCAGCATTTT
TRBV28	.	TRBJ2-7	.	CASSTSGPGEQYF	TGTGCCAGCAGTACCTCGGGGCCGGGGGAGCAGTACTTC
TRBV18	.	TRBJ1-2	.	CASSPPWADGYTF	TGTGCCAGCTCACCACCTTGGGCGGATGGCTACACCTTC
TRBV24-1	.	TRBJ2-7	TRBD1	CATSGKGDRDHEQYF	TGTGCCACCAGTGGGAAGGGGGACAGGGACCACGAGCAGTACTTC
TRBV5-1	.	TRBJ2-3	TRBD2	CASSLVAGGADTQYF	TGCGCCAGCAGCTTGGTGGCGGGGGGGGCAGATACGCAGTATTTT
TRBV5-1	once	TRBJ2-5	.	CASSPGAKETQYF	TGCGCCAGCAGCCCCGGTGCGAAAGAGACCCAGTACTTC
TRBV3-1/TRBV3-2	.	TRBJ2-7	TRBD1	CASSPGTARYEQYF	TGTGCCAGCAGCCCCGGGACAGCCCGTTACGAGCAGTACTTC
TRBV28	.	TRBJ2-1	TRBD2	CASSFLGLAGTNEQFF	TGTGCCAGCAGTTTCCTGGGACTAGCGGGAACCAATGAGCAGTTCTTC
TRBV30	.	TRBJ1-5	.	CAWSVDSNQPQHF	TGTGCCTGGAGTGTTGATAGCAATCAGCCCCAGCATTTT
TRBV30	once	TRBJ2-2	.	CAWSVAVPWSNTGELFF	TGTGCCTGGAGTGTAGCTGTGCCGTGGTCGAACACCGGGGAGCTGTTTTTT
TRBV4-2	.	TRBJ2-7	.	CASSQVAGQNSYEQYF	TGTGCCAGCAGCCAAGTGGCGGGACAAAATTCCTACGAGCAGTACTTC
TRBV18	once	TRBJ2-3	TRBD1	CASSPGSRQGDTQYF	TGTGCCAGCTCACCGGGGTCCCGACAGGGAGATACGCAGTATTTT
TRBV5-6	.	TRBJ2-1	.	CASSFFGASDLYEQFF	TGTGCCAGCAGCTTTTTCGGGGCTAGCGATCTCTATGAGCAGTTCTTC
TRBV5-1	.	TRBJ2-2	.	CASSYNGVGELFF	TGCGCCAGCAGCTACAATGGGGTCGGGGAGCTGTTTTTT
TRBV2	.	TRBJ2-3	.	CASSLDTDTQYF	TGTGCCAGCAGTCTAGACACAGATACGCAGTATTTT
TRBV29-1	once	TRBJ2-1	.	CSVEQVTGEQFF	TGCAGCGTTGAACAGGTTACTGGTGAGCAGTTCTTC
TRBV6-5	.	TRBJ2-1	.	CASTPGGSYNEQFF	TGTGCCAGCACCCCCGGGGGCTCCTACAATGAGCAGTTCTTC
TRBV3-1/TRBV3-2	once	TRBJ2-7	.	CASSQLSLDYEQYF	TGTGCCAGCAGCCAGCTGTCACTTGATTACGAGCAGTACTTC
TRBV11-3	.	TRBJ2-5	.	CASSPSRGETQYF	TGTGCCAGCAGCCCGTCCAGGGGCGAGACCCAGTACTTC
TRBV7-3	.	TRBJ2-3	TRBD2	CASSLTRLAGAPGFTDTQYF	TGTGCCAGCAGCTTAACGAGACTAGCGGGAGCCCCGGGTTTCACAGATACGCAGTATTTT
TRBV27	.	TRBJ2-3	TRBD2	CASSKPGLAATDTQYF	TGTGCCAGCAGTAAACCGGGACTAGCGGCTACAGATACGCAGTATTTT
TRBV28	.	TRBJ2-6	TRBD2	CASSPLGSGASGANVLTF	TGTGCCAGCAGTCCCCTAGGGAGCGGGGCCTCTGGGGCCAACGTCCTGACTTTC